The text below deals with one TCR beta chain. The antigen remains undetermined. This CDR3 is 11 amino acids long. The germline gives CDR1 SQVTM, CDR2 ANQGSEA. V was shortened by 7 bases and J by 3 bases, with 6 bases between the two germline ends. This table comes from immunoSEQ multiplex PCR, and its TCRdb copy is limited to in-frame clones, with some not included. The sample holds approximately 90,000 clones, roughly 89% seen once. The sample belongs to a study of OX40 agonist ivuxolimab in advanced cancers. On the study more broadly: A male proportion of under 90% was recorded, with mean age about 60 years and range roughly 23 to 90.

Overall study findings and caveats: At 0.1-3.0 mg/kg, partial responders had clonal expansion among the lowest observed.

Systemic immunosuppression or a history of autoimmune disease excluded patients. At cycle 4 day 1, cycle 7 day 1, and baseline, blood was sampled. The starting material was CD4+ or CD8+ T cells sorted from blood, obtained in a trial of the OX40 agonist ivuxolimab. This TCR was recovered from an adult with an advanced solid tumor such as melanoma, head and neck, liver or kidney cancer. The chain uses TRBV29-1 and TRBJ2-2; D call uncertain. CDR3 in DNA: TGCAGCGGCAGAGACACCGGGGAGCTGTTTTTT. It encodes CSGRDTGELFF.